This TCR beta chain was sequenced for a study of blood T cells in healthy people across ages (dated by TCRdb to between 2015 and 2016). Regarding the complete study: Template switching captured roughly one uniquely barcoded TCR beta cDNA molecule per two T cells in model experiments. To avoid experimental bias, donors of different ages were randomly spread across the sequencing lanes. The donors were split into four age groups: young (average around 15 years), middle-aged (roughly 39), aged (approximately 60) and long-lived (about 82). The study analyzed two additional independent replicas of 1 million unique cDNA reads from the same blood draw for two donors, one aged 18 to 30 and one aged 80 or older. Using deep sequencing normalized with unique cDNA molecular identifiers, the study measured how TCR beta repertoire diversity changes with age. The study at large found these results: As age increased, observed TCR beta diversity per million T cells dropped in a roughly linear way, and a significant reduction was already evident by age roughly 36. Compared with the aged group, the long-lived group had more naive CD4+ T cells, fewer expanded clones and increased TCR diversity, a pattern suggesting age selection. There was a strong correlation between observed TCR beta diversity and the percentage of naive T cells measured by flow cytometry. Bulk unsorted PBMC profiling prevented conclusive comparison of naive and antigen-experienced compartments. Because donor CMV infection status was unknown, age-related changes in expanded clonotypes were potentially confounded. Total diversity estimates from one million sequenced T cells were considered lower bounds and underestimates.

The donors were roughly 39 Caucasian individuals from Russia, aged about 6 to 95 years, who were systemically healthy. About 9.6 milliliters of peripheral blood were collected from each donor into EDTA-treated Vacutainer tubes. PBMCs were isolated by Ficoll-Paque density-gradient centrifugation, with at least 7 million obtained per sample. Total RNA, at least 5.5 micrograms per sample, was extracted from PBMCs with Trizol reagent. For every donor, flow cytometry on a PBMC aliquot measured the percentage of naive CD45RAhigh/CD27high T cells. CDR1 and CDR2 (SGHRS, YFSETQ) derive from the germline V gene. The CDR3 runs 11 amino acids, cysteine and phenylalanine included. Of the read, only the CDR3 DNA is kept; its 33 bases are in frame from base 1. V is shortened by 0 bases, J by 7 bases, and the region joining them spans 5 bases. This clonotype was observed many times. The antigen it binds to is not known. Base qualities are not at hand, and no much larger clone is one base apart.

Libraries were prepared through 5' RACE. TCRdb names Illumina HiSeq 2500 as the instrument used. A second PCR of about 7 to 12 cycles was performed with a sample-barcoded 5' primer and a J-beta primer mix. A unique molecular identifier was introduced onto each TCR beta cDNA molecule by a template-switch 5' adaptor carrying 12 random nucleotides. At least 2.5 million CDR3-containing paired-end reads were obtained from each sample. First-strand cDNA synthesis was performed from all RNA using the Mint cDNA synthesis kit, with priming by a TRBC-specific oligonucleotide. All cDNA was treated with uracil-DNA glycosylase and then went through a first 18-cycle PCR with the universal primers M1SS and BC2_uni_R. Turning to the authors' computational methods: For normalization, 1 million high-quality reads, each with a distinct molecular identifier, were randomly selected from each sample. Instead of being binned into consensus sequences, reads that shared molecular identifiers were thrown out. MiTCR, set to a Q25 quality threshold and the strictest error-elimination algorithm, was used for CDR3 identification, clonotype clustering and error correction. A nonparametric unseen species model with Euler transformation was used to estimate a lower bound on total TCR beta diversity. Starting from the raw public reads, TCRdb applied fastp trimming at Q25, assembled clones with MiXCR and retained in-frame beta chains. One record per CDR3 amino acid sequence lists the most common genes and DNA. TCRdb, not the original authors, processed these V and J calls. This sample has about 800,000 distinct CDR3 sequences in its table, and 46% of those were observed once. Of the sample, 15% to 20% falls within the top ten clones.

The sequence came from a man older than 75 in good health. Recombination connected TRBV5-1 to TRBJ2-7, with the D gene not confidently named. Sequenced sample: blood. The CDR3 here reads CASSLAGEQYF. The base sequence is TGCGCCAGCAGCTTGGCTGGGGAGCAGTACTTC.